One and the same sample provided the 10 T cell receptor beta chains below, sequenced in a study of blood T cell repertoires in COVID-19. Generated by immunoSEQ multiplex PCR, the TCRdb table keeps only in-frame clones and is missing some. The sample carries more than 200,000 clones, about 88% recorded once. The sequenced sample consisted of peripheral blood. The receptors here all came from a woman aged 60-70 years with COVID-19, enrolled during active disease.

This sequence joins TRBV7-8 and TRBJ1-1; D uncertain. The germline V gene encodes CDR1 SGHVS and CDR2 FQNEAQ. This CDR3 is 14 amino acids long. Trimming removed 4 bases at V and 11 bases at J, with 20 bases between. CDR3 in amino acids: CASSSDGLGRWAFF. Written as DNA, the CDR3 is TGTGCCAGCAGCTCCGATGGGCTTGGCCGGTGGGCTTTCTTT.

V and J are TRBV3-1 (or the pseudogene TRBV3-2) and TRBJ1-1; D might be TRBD1 (6 bases). This CDR3 spans 15 amino acids. Trimming stripped 4 bases from V and 1 base from J, with 13 bases between. Germline CDR1 LGHDT, CDR2 YNNKEL (reference sequence). The CDR3 DNA is TGTGCCAGCAGCCCGCACAGGGAGAAGAACACTGAAGCTTTCTTT. Encoded protein: CASSPHREKNTEAFF.

Worth noting for this clone: At one end the junction does not follow the germline gene, possibly because of a read error. The genes are TRBV18 and TRBJ2-1; TRBD2 matches 10 bases. CDR3 length equals 17 residues. Germline V gene lookup returns CDR1 KGHSH and CDR2 LQKENI. CDR3 sequence: CASSPFSSGSSYSEQFF. The CDR3 DNA follows: TGTGCCAGCTCACCATTTTCTAGCGGGAGCTCCTACAGTGAGCAGTTCTTC.

This clone appeared once. The chain carries TRBV6-5 and TRBJ1-5, with TRBD1 as a possible D gene (5 bases). The V end was cut by 6 bases, the J end by 11 bases, with 20 bases between. Germline CDR1 is MNHEY and CDR2 is SVGAGI. This CDR3 spans 14 amino acids. CDR3 protein: CASSLRGRYGSQHF. CDR3 in DNA: TGTGCCAGCAGCCTCCGGGGGAGGTACGGGTCCCAGCATTTT.

The chain uses TRBV12-3 or TRBV12-4 and TRBJ2-1; D unclear. The CDR3 has 11 amino acids. Deletions cut 3 bases from V and 9 bases from J, with 6 bases between. The CDR3 DNA sequence: TGTGCCAGCAGTTTTCAGGTTGAGCAGTTCTTC. Translating gives CASSFQVEQFF.

The CDR3 loop is CASSATSGRTDTQYF. CDR3 in DNA: TGTGCCAGCAGCGCGACTAGCGGGAGGACAGATACGCAGTATTTT. The chain combines TRBV7-9 with TRBJ2-3, with TRBD2 matching over 13 bases. Germline CDR1 SEHNR, CDR2 FQNEAQ (reference sequence). The J segment lost 3 bases and the V segment lost 5 bases, leaving 2 bases of the junction unmatched. The CDR3 spans 15 residues.

This sequence joins TRBV6-1 and TRBJ1-1, with D possibly being TRBD1 (5 bases). The ends were cut back, 2 bases at V and 6 bases at J, with 7 bases in the middle. The germline V gene has CDR1 MNHNS and CDR2 SASEGT. The CDR3 has 12 amino acids. The CDR3 spells CASSETRAEAFF. DNA of the CDR3: TGTGCCAGCAGTGAAACCAGGGCTGAAGCTTTCTTT.

CDR3 protein: CATSDWGSADTQYF. The CDR3 region has the DNA TGTGCCACCAGTGATTGGGGTAGCGCAGATACGCAGTATTTT. The V and J genes are TRBV24-1 and TRBJ2-3, with D maybe TRBD2 (5 bases). The germline V gene encodes CDR1 KGHDR and CDR2 SFDVKD. V lost 2 bases and J lost 4, with 9 bases in between. The CDR3 consists of 14 residues.

This chain joins TRBV20-1 and TRBJ1-5; D is possibly TRBD1 (5 bases). Trimming shortened V by 3 bases and J by 2 bases, and 8 bases separated the two germline ends. The length of the CDR3 is 13 residues. CDR1 DFQATT and CDR2 SNEGSKA come from the germline V gene (reference sequence). For the CDR3, the DNA is TGCAGTGCTAGTGGGGGAGGCAATCAGCCCCAGCATTTT. Protein product: CSASGGGNQPQHF.

The chain employs TRBV7-9 and TRBJ1-5; tentatively, D is TRBD1 (6 bases). CDR3 length equals 16 residues. CDR1 and CDR2 (germline): SEHNR, FQNEAQ (reference sequence). V lost 1 base to trimming and J lost 1 base, with 11 bases between them. CDR3 sequence reads: CASSLGTARSNQPQHF. The CDR3 DNA follows: TGTGCCAGCAGCTTAGGGACAGCCAGGAGCAATCAGCCCCAGCATTTT.